This T cell receptor beta chain was sequenced for a study of T cell responses to AZD1222 COVID-19 vaccine. Clones were sequenced by immunoSEQ multiplex PCR, and TCRdb holds only the in-frame ones, with some missing. Seen here are around 110,000 clones, approximately 93% observed once, and the top ten hold about 3%. The ends were cut back, 5 bases at V and 5 bases at J, with 37 bases in the middle. The CDR3 runs 22 residues. Germline V gene data show CDR1 as SGHVS and CDR2 as FNYEAQ. The TCR was taken from an adult in good health. V and J are TRBV7-6 and TRBJ1-5; a possible D gene is TRBD1 (6 bases). The sequences come from peripheral blood, collected on day 0 of AZD1222 vaccination. CDR3 coding DNA: TGTGCCAGCAGCAGCATCCGTCCCGGGCAGGGGTCCTTCGGGCTCTTTGATCAGCCCCAGCATTTT. It translates to CASSSIRPGQGSFGLFDQPQHF.